This T cell receptor beta chain was observed in a study of blood T cell repertoires in COVID-19. Some clones are missing from TCRdb's copy, which holds only in-frame ones; the method was immunoSEQ multiplex PCR. The sample has 250,000 to 350,000 clones, roughly 90% seen once. The CDR3 is 14 residues long. V lost 8 bases, J lost 7 bases, and 20 bases lay in between. Germline values: CDR1 MDHEN, CDR2 SYDVKM. Participant ages covered roughly 18 to 89 years across some 25 US areas. The rearrangement joins TRBV28 to TRBJ1-2; the D gene is possibly TRBD1 (6 bases). Sequenced input: PBMCs or T cells enriched from blood (not recorded which). This receptor was taken from a woman in her thirties who had recovered from COVID-19. The CDR3 protein is CASLPGGARGGYTF. CDR3 DNA: TGTGCCAGCTTACCCGGGGGGGCGCGTGGTGGCTACACCTTC.